This entry is about one T cell receptor (beta chain). Its specificity is not known. This could be a read error, since a much larger clone is one nucleotide away. Semi-nested PCR with Nested Universal Primer A followed constant-region reverse priming of full-length variable regions. TCRdb independently ran MiXCR on the 5' RACE reads; one entry per CDR3 protein. The data contain about 13,000 distinct CDR3 sequences, about a quarter of them singletons. Whole-study findings and limits: Tumor memory CD4+ T cell TCR gene usage clustered with blood and lymph node memory CD4+ cells and lymph node naive CD4+ cells.

The CDR3 totals 16 residues. V lost 5 bases and J lost 1; bases outside the gene matches: 5. The chain has TRBV12-3 or TRBV12-4 and TRBJ1-5; 10 bases are shared with TRBD1. The receptor's source is a female donor with breast cancer. The sequenced sample was naive CD4+ T cells sorted from blood. Subset given: naive CD4+ T cells, CD4+CD45RA+CD25-. The CDR3 region has the DNA TGTGCCAGCAGTCCAGGGACAGGGGAGAGCAATCAGCCCCAGCATTTT. Its protein is CASSPGTGESNQPQHF.